This T cell receptor beta chain was recovered during a study of blood T cell repertoires in COVID-19. At the level of the study: T cells, B-cell-depleted T cells, or PBMCs provided the cDNA or gDNA that served as material.

Source study methods: Amplification of reference gene primers provided the estimated nucleated cell counts. The data were produced by immunoSEQ multiplex PCR, yet TCRdb's version contains in-frame clones alone and is incomplete. That table furnishes V, J and clone size, whereas the DNA furnished D and trimming. The repertoire holds approximately 180,000 clones, 88% seen once, with around 5.8% in the top ten. Germline lookup yields CDR1 KGHDR and CDR2 SFDVKD. Trimming pared 3 bases from V and 9 bases from J, leaving 20 bases between. This CDR3 comprises 16 residues. Sequencing was done on a sample of peripheral blood. The chain couples TRBV24-1 to TRBJ2-1; D perhaps matches TRBD2 (5 bases). This sequence originates from a man aged 40-49 years with active or convalescent COVID-19. The chain's CDR3 is CATSDPRRATVGEQFF. CDR3 nucleotide sequence: TGTGCCACCAGTGATCCACGGCGGGCCACGGTTGGTGAGCAGTTCTTC.